One sample yielded the 20 T cell receptor beta chains listed below, sequenced in a study of T cell changes during pregnancy in multiple sclerosis. Only in-frame clones appear in the TCRdb table, and some are missing; sequencing was by immunoSEQ multiplex PCR. The data contain 55,000 to 70,000 clones, around 91% of them singletons. Material: peripheral blood, obtained in the third trimester of pregnancy. The receptor set was obtained from a female donor in good health, enrolled as a control in a pregnancy study.

This chain connects TRBV18 to TRBJ1-2, with 7 nucleotides matching TRBD1. Germline CDR1 KGHSH, CDR2 LQKENI. V shed 6 bases and J 6 bases; nucleotides not matched to a gene: 7. The CDR3 length is 13 residues. The CDR3 is CASSPTGNNGYTF. The CDR3 bases are TGTGCCAGCTCTCCGACAGGGAATAATGGCTACACCTTC.

The chain has TRBV12-5 and TRBJ1-2; D is possibly TRBD1 (6 bases). CDR3 length: 15 residues. The V end lost 1 base, the J end lost 3 bases, and 12 bases lay between the germline ends. Germline CDR1 reads LGHNT; CDR2 reads FRNRAP. The CDR3 reads CASGLDTGSYYGYTF. In DNA, the CDR3 is TGTGCTAGTGGTTTGGACACAGGGTCGTACTATGGCTACACCTTC.

DNA for the CDR3: TGTGCCAGCAGCCAACAGGGCCACTATGGCTACACCTTC. Translated: CASSQQGHYGYTF. The chain couples TRBV7-9 to TRBJ1-2; TRBD1 is a possible D gene (6 bases). CDR1 is SEHNR and CDR2 is FQNEAQ in the germline V gene (reference sequence). The germline V and J ends were trimmed by 5 bases and 3 bases, with 10 bases remaining between them. The CDR3 sequence is 13 residues long.

V usage is TRBV19 and J usage is TRBJ1-3; possible D gene TRBD1, 6 bases. Germline V gene sequence: CDR1 LNHDA, CDR2 SQIVND (reference sequence). The ends were cut back, 3 bases at V and 8 bases at J, with 14 bases in the middle. This CDR3 is 14 amino acids long. CDR3 DNA sequence: TGTGCCAGTAGTATTCGGCAGGGGATTGACACCATATATTTT. This gives the protein CASSIRQGIDTIYF.

The CDR3 sequence: CAWAPGGAGEQFF. The CDR3 nucleotides are TGTGCCTGGGCCCCCGGGGGGGCCGGTGAGCAGTTCTTC. The chain uses TRBV30 and TRBJ2-1; 8 nucleotides match TRBD2. In germline, CDR1 is GTSNPN, CDR2 SVGIG (reference sequence). Unmatched junction bases numbered 9, after V lost 5 bases and J lost 9 bases. The CDR3 runs 13 residues.

This chain uses TRBV19 with TRBJ2-4, with D maybe TRBD2 (7 bases). The V gene's germline CDR1 is LNHDA and CDR2 SQIVND (reference sequence). The CDR3 extends over 14 amino acids. V was trimmed by 6 bases and J by 5 bases, leaving 14 bases between them. The CDR3: CASRGRGGENIQYF. CDR3 coding DNA: TGTGCCAGTAGGGGGAGGGGGGGAGAAAACATTCAGTACTTC.

This chain's CDR3 is CASSQEVLGEQFF. CDR3 sequence (DNA): TGTGCCAGCAGCCAAGAGGTCCTCGGTGAGCAGTTCTTC. The rearrangement joins TRBV4-2 to TRBJ2-1; D unclear. Trimming removed 0 bases at V and 9 bases at J, with 9 bases between. In germline, CDR1 is LGHNA, CDR2 YNFKEQ. CDR3 size: 13 residues.

The V call is TRBV28, the J call TRBJ1-2; TRBD1 might be the D (6 bases). This CDR3 has 14 residues. Between the trimmed V and J ends, which lost 0 bases and 5 bases, there was a span of 10 bases. CDR1 and CDR2 from the germline V gene are MDHEN and SYDVKM. Here the CDR3 reads CASSLWTGDYGYTF. DNA of the CDR3: TGTGCCAGCAGTTTATGGACAGGCGATTATGGCTACACCTTC.

V gene TRBV11-2 combines with J gene TRBJ1-3, with D hard to call. Trimming shortened V by 4 bases and J by 4 bases, and 5 bases separated the two germline ends. CDR3 length: 12 amino acids. Germline assignment: CDR1 SGHAT and CDR2 FQNNGV. DNA of the CDR3: TGTGCCAGCAGCTCGACAGGAAACACCATATATTTT. It yields the protein CASSSTGNTIYF. Combining the CDR3 with reference TRBV11-2 and TRBJ1-3 gives the whole variable domain EAGVAQSPRYKIIEKRQSVAFWCNPISGHATLYWYQQILGQGPKLLIQFQNNGVVDDSQLPKDRFSAERLKGVDSTLKIQPAKLEDSAVYLCASSSTGNTIYFGEGSWLTVV.

The sample holds one count of this clone. The chain carries TRBV7-2 and TRBJ1-2; D is unresolved. Germline V gives CDR1 SGHTA, CDR2 FQGNSA. V was trimmed by 1 base and J by 0 bases, leaving 12 bases between them. CDR3 length equals 16 residues. CDR3 sequence (DNA): TGTGCCAGCAGCTTAGTCCTGCACAGCTCTAACTATGGCTACACCTTC. This sequence encodes CASSLVLHSSNYGYTF.

This rearrangement joins TRBV7-2 to TRBJ2-1; 11 positions agree with TRBD1. The CDR3 has 15 residues. From germline, CDR1 is SGHTA and CDR2 FQGNSA. The J segment lost 6 bases and the V segment lost 5 bases, leaving 6 bases of the junction unmatched. In nucleotides, the CDR3 is TGTGCCAGCAGCCACACGGGGACAGGGGGCAATGAGCAGTTCTTC. This gives the protein CASSHTGTGGNEQFF.

V and J are TRBV9 and TRBJ2-1, with 8 bases aligning to TRBD1. The CDR3 is 16 amino acids. CDR1 SGDLS and CDR2 YYNGEE come from the germline V gene. V trimming: 6 bases; J trimming: 5 bases; junction bases outside the gene matches: 13. The CDR3 is CASTPGQGLFNNEQFF. CDR3 coding DNA: TGTGCCAGCACCCCCGGACAGGGCCTTTTTAACAATGAGCAGTTCTTC.

In DNA form, the CDR3 reads TGTGCCTGGGTGGGGAGGCAATCCTACGAGCAGTACTTC. Its protein product is CAWVGRQSYEQYF. The gene calls are TRBV30 and TRBJ2-7; a possible D gene is TRBD2 (6 bases). Between the trimmed V and J ends, which lost 5 bases and 1 base, there was a span of 12 bases. This CDR3 has 13 residues. Germline V gene data show CDR1 as GTSNPN and CDR2 as SVGIG (reference sequence).

The rearrangement links TRBV19 to TRBJ1-2; D perhaps matches TRBD1 (6 bases). CDR1 is LNHDA and CDR2 is SQIVND in the germline V gene (reference sequence). The CDR3 is 14 amino acids. V shed 5 bases and J shed 2 bases, with 12 bases lying between them. CDR3 sequence (DNA): TGTGCCAGTAGTCCACGGACAGCCAACTATGGCTACACCTTC. This gives the protein CASSPRTANYGYTF. The variable domain in full, with the rest retrieved from reference TRBV19 and TRBJ1-2, is DGGITQSPKYLFRKEGQNVTLSCEQNLNHDAMYWYRQDPGQGLRLIYYSQIVNDFQKGDIAEGYSVSREKKESFPLTVTSAQKNPTAFYLCASSPRTANYGYTFGSGTRLTVV.

This sequence joins TRBV20-1 and TRBJ1-4; D remains ambiguous. V shed 5 bases and J shed 7 bases, with 8 bases lying between them. The germline CDR1 and CDR2 sequences are DFQATT and SNEGSKA (reference sequence). CDR3 size: 11 residues. The CDR3 here is CSARAFEKLFF. The CDR3 region has the DNA TGCAGTGCTCGAGCATTTGAAAAACTGTTTTTT.

V is TRBV6-6 and J is TRBJ1-1; no reliable D call. Germline CDR1 and CDR2: MNHNY and SVGAGI (reference sequence). Trimming left V 5 bases short and J 1 base short, with 11 bases between. This CDR3 region has 14 residues. The CDR3 spells CASSPPGGNTEAFF. The DNA for the CDR3 is TGTGCCAGCAGTCCTCCAGGTGGGAACACTGAAGCTTTCTTT.

This clone was counted a few times. CDR3 bases: TGTGCCAGCAGTGAATGGAGCGGGGGGGCGGATACGCAGTATTTT. Protein product: CASSEWSGGADTQYF. V usage is TRBV6-4 and J usage is TRBJ2-3; TRBD2 matches at 10 bases. V trimming: 3 bases; J trimming: 6 bases; junction bases outside the gene matches: 6. This CDR3 has 15 residues. Germline loops: CDR1 MRHNA, CDR2 SNTAGT.

The J gene is TRBJ1-1, the V gene TRBV19; 8 positions agree with TRBD1. Trimming removed 2 bases from V and 0 bases from J; junction bases left unmatched: 5. The CDR3 runs to 16 residues. Germline V gene data show CDR1 as LNHDA and CDR2 as SQIVND (reference sequence). DNA for the CDR3: TGTGCCAGTAGTATACAGCAGGGGGCTCTGAACACTGAAGCTTTCTTT. It encodes CASSIQQGALNTEAFF.

The V gene is TRBV29-1, the J gene TRBJ1-1; possible D gene TRBD1, 5 bases. Trimming removed 7 bases at V and 5 bases at J, with 8 bases between. Germline CDR1 reads SQVTM; CDR2 reads ANQGSEA. The length of the CDR3 is 10 residues. The CDR3 loop reads CSAGGTEAFF. The CDR3 DNA sequence: TGCAGCGCGGGGGGGACTGAAGCTTTCTTT. The whole variable domain, filled in from reference TRBV29-1 and TRBJ1-1, reads SAVISQKPSRDICQRGTSLTIQCQVDSQVTMMFWYRQQPGQSLTLIATANQGSEATYESGFVIDKFPISRPNLTFSTLTVSNMSPEDSSIYLCSAGGTEAFFGQGTRLTVV.

The chain uses TRBV18 and TRBJ2-5, with 7 bases that match TRBD1. V lost 3 bases and J lost 4; bases outside the gene matches: 5. The germline gives CDR1 KGHSH, CDR2 LQKENI. The CDR3 consists of 14 residues. The CDR3 sequence is CASSPRGLRETQYF. In DNA, the CDR3 is TGTGCCAGCTCACCTAGGGGGCTCAGAGAGACCCAGTACTTC.